This T cell receptor (beta chain) is from a study of shared clonotypes between healthy human individuals. In the naive CD8 group, cells lacked CD45RO and were positively selected for CCR7, so terminally differentiated effector memory CD45RA+ cells were left out. Each donor was a Caucasian adult residing in Nashville, Tennessee. This CDR3 is built from 15 residues. Trimming removed 9 bases from V and 8 bases from J; junction bases left unmatched: 14. The germline CDR1 and CDR2 sequences are WNHNN and SYGVQD (reference sequence). In the authors' methods: Junction-only sequences without quality scores came from ImmunoSEQ, so filtering differed. This table comes from immunoSEQ multiplex PCR, and its TCRdb copy is limited to in-frame clones, with some not included. From that table come the V and J calls and clone size; the DNA was used to work out D and trimming. Counted here are about 590,000 clones, nearly 97% occurring once; the ten biggest clones make up 0.11%.

Material: naive CD8+ T cells sorted from blood. This receptor was obtained from a woman in her twenties or thirties in good health. This sequence joins TRBV10-1 and TRBJ1-4, with 8 positions matching TRBD1. This CDR3 is CARTKDGTGAEKLFF. In DNA, the CDR3 is TGCGCCAGAACTAAAGACGGGACAGGCGCGGAAAAACTGTTTTTT.